The 19 T cell receptor beta chains reported below all come from one sample, sequenced in a study of blood T cell repertoires in COVID-19. Profiled with immunoSEQ multiplex PCR; TCRdb holds only in-frame clones, not every one. The sample consists of about 330,000 clones, over 75% of them appearing once. The sequenced sample consisted of PBMCs or T cells enriched from blood (not recorded which). The receptors were gathered from a man aged 30 to 39 who had recovered from COVID-19.

The genes are TRBV6-5 and TRBJ2-1; TRBD1 matches at 11 bases. The CDR3 is 13 residues long. V was clipped by 9 bases and J by 3 bases; unmatched bases: 1. Germline CDR1 MNHEY, CDR2 SVGAGI. Here the CDR3 DNA reads TGTGCCAGTGGGACAGGGGGCTACAATGAGCAGTTCTTC. This translates into CASGTGGYNEQFF.

This chain uses TRBV11-2 with TRBJ2-5; 8 bases are shared with TRBD2. The CDR3 covers 17 residues. CDR1 is SGHAT, CDR2 FQNNGV, per germline. V was pared by 5 bases and J by 4 bases, with 15 bases of the junction left unmatched. The CDR3 loop is CASSPGGAGASAETQYF. The DNA for the CDR3 is TGTGCCAGCAGCCCGGGGGGAGCGGGGGCATCAGCAGAGACCCAGTACTTC.

V usage is TRBV10-2 and J usage is TRBJ1-6, with a possible D match to TRBD1 (5 bases). V dropped 5 bases and J dropped 3 bases, with 11 bases sitting between them. The CDR3 consists of 15 residues. CDR1 and CDR2 from the germline V gene are WSHSY and SAAADI. The CDR3 sequence is CASSKRDSYNSPLHF. DNA of the CDR3: TGCGCCAGCAGTAAACGCGACAGCTATAATTCACCCCTCCACTTT.

The table lists this clone with a count of one. J is TRBJ2-7 and V is TRBV7-6, with 7 bases identical to TRBD1. J was trimmed by 12 bases and V by 5 bases; bases with no gene match: 19. The CDR3 runs to 15 residues. Germline CDR1 and CDR2: SGHVS and FNYEAQ. CDR3: CASSQTRGKGVRPYF. As DNA, the CDR3 is TGTGCCAGCAGCCAAACCAGGGGGAAGGGGGTGAGGCCGTACTTC. Supplemented by reference TRBV7-6 and TRBJ2-7, the full variable domain reads GAGVSQSPRYKVTKRGQDVALRCDPISGHVSLYWYRQALGQGPEFLTYFNYEAQQDKSGLPNDRFSAERPEGSISTLTIQRTEQRDSAMYRCASSQTRGKGVRPYFGPGTRLTVT.

The chain recombines TRBV15 with TRBJ1-3; TRBD1 matches at 7 bases. After removal of 4 bases from V and 3 bases from J, the junction contained 3 bases not matched to a gene. The germline V gene encodes CDR1 LNHNV and CDR2 YYDKDF (reference sequence). There are 14 residues in the CDR3. CDR3 sequence reads: CATSIDRVGNTIYF. CDR3 nucleotide sequence: TGTGCCACCAGCATCGACAGGGTTGGAAACACCATATATTTT.

The chain uses TRBV2 and TRBJ2-7; the match to TRBD1 covers 7 bases. The J segment lost 5 bases and the V segment lost 7 bases, leaving 5 bases of the junction unmatched. Per germline, CDR1 SNHLY and CDR2 FYNNEI. The CDR3 runs 12 residues. This CDR3 reads CASTWQGDEQYF. In DNA form, the CDR3 reads TGTGCCAGCACCTGGCAGGGGGACGAGCAGTACTTC.

This clone was seen once. The chain recombines TRBV19 with TRBJ2-7; D is possibly TRBD1 (6 bases). The ends were cut back, 6 bases at V and 1 base at J, with 13 bases in the middle. Germline values: CDR1 LNHDA, CDR2 SQIVND (reference sequence). The length of the CDR3 is 14 residues. In DNA, the CDR3 is TGTGCCAGTAGCTTACTCAGGGGATCCTACGAGCAGTACTTC. Amino acid sequence: CASSLLRGSYEQYF.

The gene calls are TRBV5-1 and TRBJ2-4; D remains unclear. Germline V CDR1 and CDR2: SGHRS, YFSETQ. CDR3 length equals 14 residues. V was pared by 0 bases and J by 3 bases, with 7 bases between. CDR3 protein: CASSLGRGKNIQYF. The DNA for the CDR3 is TGCGCCAGCAGCTTGGGTCGCGGCAAAAACATTCAGTACTTC.

This clone has just one count. This sequence joins TRBV28 and TRBJ1-2, with TRBD1 identical over 10 bases. Germline V gene lookup returns CDR1 MDHEN and CDR2 SYDVKM. With 3 bases clipped from V and 5 bases from J, the junction kept 12 bases outside the gene matches. The CDR3 covers 17 residues. CDR3 residues: CASSLLGTGEFSYGYTF. The CDR3 nucleotides read TGTGCCAGCAGTTTGCTCGGGACAGGGGAATTTTCTTATGGCTACACCTTC.

The rearrangement joins TRBV21-1 to TRBJ1-2. TRBV21-1 is deemed a pseudogene. CDR3 length: 13 amino acids. The CDR3 region is CASIWEGLYGYTF. The CDR3 DNA reads as TGTGCCAGCATCTGGGAGGGGCTTTATGGCTACACCTTC.

The chain is built from TRBV2 and TRBJ2-5, with TRBD1 matching over 7 bases. The CDR3 is 15 amino acids. The V segment lost 2 bases and the J segment 1 base; nucleotides outside the gene matches: 4. Germline V gene sequence: CDR1 SNHLY, CDR2 FYNNEI. The CDR3 loop is CASSEYTGVQETQYF. CDR3 DNA: TGTGCCAGCAGTGAATACACAGGGGTCCAAGAGACCCAGTACTTC.

The CDR3 sequence is CASSLGTSGGYEQYF. DNA for the CDR3: TGTGCCAGCAGCTTAGGGACTAGCGGGGGGTACGAGCAGTACTTC. This chain uses TRBV7-2 with TRBJ2-7, with 14 bases aligning to TRBD2. This CDR3 comprises 15 residues. The ends lost 1 base at V and 4 bases at J; junction bases unmatched: 0. Per germline, CDR1 SGHTA and CDR2 FQGNSA.

This chain uses TRBV7-8 with TRBJ2-1; 9 bases line up with TRBD2. Germline V gives CDR1 SGHVS, CDR2 FQNEAQ. V shed 2 bases and J 9 bases; nucleotides not matched to a gene: 5. CDR3 size: 14 residues. CDR3 DNA: TGTGCCAGCAGCTTAAGCGGGGGGCATGGTGAGCAGTTCTTC. It codes for CASSLSGGHGEQFF.

The rearrangement joins TRBV5-8 to TRBJ2-7, with 8 bases fitting TRBD1. The ends lost 4 bases at V and 3 bases at J; junction bases unmatched: 9. Germline CDR1 is SGHTS and CDR2 is YDEGEE. The CDR3 spans 15 residues. CDR3 sequence: CASSPAGTGGYEQYF. The CDR3 nucleotides are TGTGCCAGCAGCCCGGCCGGGACAGGAGGCTACGAGCAGTACTTC.

The rearrangement joins TRBV7-8 to TRBJ1-2; no reliable D call. Germline V lookup: CDR1 SGHVS, CDR2 FQNEAQ. Trimming pared 1 base from V and 2 bases from J, leaving 8 bases between. The CDR3 has 14 amino acids. The CDR3 loop is CASSLVASNYGYTF. CDR3 DNA: TGTGCCAGCAGCTTAGTAGCCAGCAACTATGGCTACACCTTC.

The chain has TRBV18 and TRBJ1-6; 10 bases agree with TRBD1. This CDR3 has 14 residues. CDR1 KGHSH and CDR2 LQKENI come from the germline V gene. The V and J ends lost 6 bases and 8 bases, in that order; junction bases with no gene match: 4. The CDR3, as DNA: TGTGCCAGCTCCCAGACAGGGGGCGATTCACCCCTCCACTTT. As protein: CASSQTGGDSPLHF.

This sequence joins TRBV7-9 and TRBJ2-3; 8 bases agree with TRBD1. The junction had 11 bases not matched to a gene; V was cut back by 5 bases and J by 4 bases. The germline CDR1 and CDR2 sequences are SEHNR and FQNEAQ (reference sequence). This CDR3 region has 16 residues. In nucleotides, the CDR3 is TGTGCCAGCAGCCCCATCGGACAGGGAGTGTCAGATACGCAGTATTTT. Its translation: CASSPIGQGVSDTQYF.

The J gene is TRBJ1-5, the V gene TRBV15; no reliable D call. Trimming pared 1 base from V and 7 bases from J, leaving 5 bases between. Germline V gene lookup returns CDR1 LNHNV and CDR2 YYDKDF (reference sequence). There are 12 residues in the CDR3. DNA of the CDR3: TGTGCCACCAGCAGAGGCGCGCAGCCCCAGCATTTT. This gives the protein CATSRGAQPQHF.

The chain combines TRBV7-9 with TRBJ2-2; TRBD1 aligns across 10 bases. With V trimmed by 6 bases and J by 5 bases, 3 bases remained unmatched. The germline V gene encodes CDR1 SEHNR and CDR2 FQNEAQ (reference sequence). This CDR3 has 14 amino acids. CDR3 residues: CASSWGQGTGELFF. CDR3 nucleotides: TGTGCCAGCAGTTGGGGACAGGGGACCGGGGAGCTGTTTTTT.